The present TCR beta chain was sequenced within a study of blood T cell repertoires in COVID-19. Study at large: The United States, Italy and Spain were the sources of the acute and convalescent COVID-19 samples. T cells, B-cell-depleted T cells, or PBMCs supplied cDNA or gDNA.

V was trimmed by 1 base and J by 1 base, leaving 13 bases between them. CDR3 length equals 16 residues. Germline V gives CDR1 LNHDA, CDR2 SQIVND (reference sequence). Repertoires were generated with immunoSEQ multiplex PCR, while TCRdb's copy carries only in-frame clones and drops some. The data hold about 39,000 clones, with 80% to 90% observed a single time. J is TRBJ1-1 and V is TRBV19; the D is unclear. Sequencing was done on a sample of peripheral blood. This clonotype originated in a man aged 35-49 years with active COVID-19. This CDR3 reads CASSIGGPGWNTEAFF. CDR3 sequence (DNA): TGTGCCAGTAGTATAGGAGGACCGGGATGGAACACTGAAGCTTTCTTT.